These T cell receptor beta chains were read from a single sample in a study of technical replicates of blood from several donors. This table comes from immunoSEQ multiplex PCR, and its TCRdb copy is limited to in-frame clones, with some not included. The sample holds approximately 50,000 clones, 94% seen once. Sequenced sample: T cells isolated from PBMCs. These receptors originate from a human donor in good health. The CDR3 runs from the conserved cysteine through the conserved F or W. A D gene is named only where the DNA matches it firmly. Clone size is given for some rows only: seen once, a few or many times, or a class if the clone is expanded.

V gene,clone size,D gene,J gene,CDR3 protein,CDR3 DNA
TRBV15,.,TRBD1,TRBJ2-7,CATSGPGTGAFEQYF,TGTGCCACCAGCGGACCCGGGACAGGGGCTTTCGAGCAGTACTTC
TRBV14,.,.,TRBJ2-5,CASSQVTGVRETQYF,TGTGCCAGCAGCCAAGTTACGGGAGTACGAGAGACCCAGTACTTC
TRBV11-2,once,.,TRBJ2-1,CASSLVGGTVYNEQFF,TGTGCCAGCAGCTTAGTAGGAGGGACAGTCTACAATGAGCAGTTCTTC
TRBV9,.,TRBD2,TRBJ2-5,CASSQTSGNQETQYF,TGTGCCAGCAGCCAGACTAGCGGGAACCAAGAGACCCAGTACTTC
TRBV5-1,.,TRBD2,TRBJ2-3,CASIRGGSTDTQYF,TGCGCCAGCATCCGGGGGGGAAGCACAGATACGCAGTATTTT
TRBV11-2,.,.,TRBJ2-1,CASSLGTGHYNEQFF,TGTGCCAGCAGCTTAGGCACAGGGCACTACAATGAGCAGTTCTTC
TRBV6-6,.,TRBD2,TRBJ2-7,CASSETSGSTYEQYF,TGTGCCAGCAGTGAGACTAGCGGGAGTACCTACGAGCAGTACTTC
TRBV15,.,TRBD2,TRBJ2-5,CATSSGLAGGLQETQYF,TGTGCCACCAGCAGTGGACTAGCGGGAGGGTTGCAAGAGACCCAGTACTTC
TRBV5-1,.,.,TRBJ2-5,CASSLGQKETQYF,TGCGCCAGCAGCCTCGGACAGAAAGAGACCCAGTACTTC
TRBV14,.,.,TRBJ2-3,CASSQGGLRRNTQYF,TGTGCCAGCAGCCAAGGCGGCCTCCGGCGGAATACGCAGTATTTT
TRBV11-2,many,.,TRBJ1-3,CASSSGHSGNTIYF,TGTGCCAGCAGCTCGGGACACTCTGGAAACACCATATATTTT
TRBV10-3,.,TRBD2,TRBJ2-3,CAIMGTSGRAGTDTQYF,TGTGCCATCATGGGGACTAGCGGGAGGGCTGGCACAGATACGCAGTATTTT
TRBV7-9,few,.,TRBJ1-5,CASSLEGGGLQPQHF,TGTGCCAGCAGCTTAGAGGGTGGGGGACTCCAGCCCCAGCATTTT
TRBV11-2,.,.,TRBJ1-1,CASSLQGSGAEAFF,TGTGCCAGCAGCTTACAGGGATCGGGCGCTGAAGCTTTCTTT
TRBV11-2,.,.,TRBJ2-5,CASSLGGRETQYF,TGTGCCAGCAGCTTAGGAGGGAGGGAGACCCAGTACTTC
TRBV28,.,.,TRBJ2-3,CASRRGATDTQYF,TGTGCCAGCAGGAGAGGAGCTACAGATACGCAGTATTTT